This T cell receptor beta chain derives from a study of cytomegalovirus exposure and HLA in healthy donors. In the study overall: HLA-typed donors were the source of about 85 million unique TCRs, which an early data release held.

The PCR made use of 60 Vbeta and 13 Jbeta primers. In the authors' workflow: As a later analysis found, there were 80 million to 90 million unique TCR beta chains, of which around 10 million were shared. Profiling relied on immunoSEQ multiplex PCR, and the TCRdb table lists in-frame clones only, not all of them. The DNA was the basis for D and trimming; V, J and clone size are from that table. The data contain around 140,000 clones, 60% to 80% of them singletons. This CDR3 has 15 residues. Germline lookup yields CDR1 MNHEY and CDR2 SVGAGI. V was cut by 2 bases and J by 2 bases, with 13 bases left in between.

The sequence came from a male donor in good health and CMV-seronegative. The rearrangement links TRBV6-5 to TRBJ2-7, with TRBD2 as a possible D gene (6 bases). The material sequenced was PBMCs. CDR3 sequence (DNA): TGTGCCAGCAGTTACCCCGGGACTGGCACCTACGAGCAGTACTTC. Amino acid sequence: CASSYPGTGTYEQYF.